These 8 T cell receptor beta chains were sequenced from one sample in a study of somatic mutations in cytotoxic T cells in rheumatoid arthritis (TCRdb year 2017). The protocol used for the library was the immunoSEQ multiplex PCR assay. TCRdb provides this immuneACCESS table in a form limited to in-frame rearrangements. Some clones are lacking; in checked studies, under half of them reflect an unresolved V gene, and why the rest are absent is not known. The sample records 10,000 or so clones, around 80% of which are singletons. The ten largest clones add up to approximately 19% of the sample. Material for sequencing was CD8+ T cells sorted from blood. These receptors all stem from a woman aged 45-60 years in good health.

The chain links TRBV19 to TRBJ2-7; 12 bases are shared with TRBD1. Per the germline V gene, CDR1 is LNHDA and CDR2 is SQIVND (reference sequence). The CDR3 is 14 residues long. Germline trimming cut 5 bases from V and 4 bases from J; bases unmatched to any gene: 3. This CDR3 is CASSVGQGAYEQYF. The CDR3 DNA sequence: TGTGCCAGTAGTGTGGGACAGGGGGCGTACGAGCAGTACTTC.

The chain recombines TRBV19 with TRBJ1-2; 9 nucleotides line up with TRBD1. This CDR3 has 14 residues. Losses at the gene ends were 5 bases for V and 2 bases for J; bases not matched to a gene: 3. In germline, CDR1 is LNHDA, CDR2 SQIVND (reference sequence). CDR3 coding DNA: TGTGCCAGTAGTGGGGACAGGGTGAACTATGGCTACACCTTC. It translates to CASSGDRVNYGYTF. Using reference TRBV19 and TRBJ1-2 for the parts outside the CDR3, the full variable domain is DGGITQSPKYLFRKEGQNVTLSCEQNLNHDAMYWYRQDPGQGLRLIYYSQIVNDFQKGDIAEGYSVSREKKESFPLTVTSAQKNPTAFYLCASSGDRVNYGYTFGSGTRLTVV.

This sequence joins TRBV7-2 and TRBJ2-1; 11 bases fit TRBD2. After removal of 5 bases from V and 4 bases from J, the junction contained 4 bases not matched to a gene. The CDR3 consists of 15 residues. CDR1 and CDR2 from the germline V gene are SGHTA and FQGNSA. The DNA of the CDR3 is TGTGCCAGCAGCAGCGGGACTAGCGGATACAATGAGCAGTTCTTC. It yields the protein CASSSGTSGYNEQFF.

This chain's CDR3 is CASSQDRQGSNQPQHF. CDR3 nucleotides: TGTGCCAGCAGCCAAGATCGACAGGGTAGCAATCAGCCCCAGCATTTT. This sequence joins TRBV4-2 and TRBJ1-5; the match to TRBD1 covers 7 bases. With 0 bases clipped from V and 0 bases from J, the junction kept 2 bases outside the gene matches. This CDR3 contains 16 residues. Looked up from germline, CDR1 is LGHNA and CDR2 is YNFKEQ.

V gene TRBV18 combines with J gene TRBJ1-4; D gene ambiguous. This CDR3 spans 13 amino acids. CDR1 is KGHSH and CDR2 is LQKENI in the germline V gene. Deletions cut 5 bases from V and 3 bases from J, with 7 bases between. This CDR3 is CASSLDSNEKLFF. The CDR3 nucleotides are TGTGCCAGCTCATTAGACTCTAATGAAAAACTGTTTTTT.

The V gene is TRBV7-2, the J gene TRBJ2-7; a possible D gene is TRBD1 (6 bases). Trimming removed 5 bases from V and 6 bases from J, with 23 bases in between. Germline lookup yields CDR1 SGHTA and CDR2 FQGNSA. The CDR3 runs to 16 residues. CDR3 DNA sequence: TGTGCCAGCAGCCCTATCCCGACAGGACCGTCAGGCGAGCAGTACTTC. Amino acid sequence: CASSPIPTGPSGEQYF.

The chain is built from TRBV7-8 and TRBJ1-2; D uncertain. V lost 4 bases, J lost 7 bases, and 19 bases lay in between. The CDR3 sequence is 15 residues long. Germline V gene sequence: CDR1 SGHVS, CDR2 FQNEAQ. CDR3 bases: TGTGCCAGCAGCTCCAGCGTTCGGGGTTTGGGTGGCTACACCTTC. Encoded protein: CASSSSVRGLGGYTF.

The genes are TRBV13 and TRBJ2-7; D gene unclear. V was pared by 0 bases and J by 4 bases, with 10 bases between. This CDR3 is built from 14 residues. Germline V CDR1 and CDR2: PRHDT, FYEKMQ (reference sequence). The CDR3 is CASSLGNSPYEQYF. CDR3 in DNA: TGTGCCAGCAGCTTAGGGAACAGCCCTTACGAGCAGTACTTC.